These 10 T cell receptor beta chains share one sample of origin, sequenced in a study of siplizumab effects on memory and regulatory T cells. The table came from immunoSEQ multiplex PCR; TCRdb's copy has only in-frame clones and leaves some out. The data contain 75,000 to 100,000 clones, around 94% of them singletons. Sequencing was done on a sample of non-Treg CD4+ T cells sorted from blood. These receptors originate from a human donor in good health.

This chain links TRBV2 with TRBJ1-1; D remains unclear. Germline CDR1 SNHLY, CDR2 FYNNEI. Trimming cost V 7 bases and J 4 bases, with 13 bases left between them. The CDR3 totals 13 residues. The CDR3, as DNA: TGTGCCAGCACTCCCCTTGCCGGCACTGAAGCTTTCTTT. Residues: CASTPLAGTEAFF. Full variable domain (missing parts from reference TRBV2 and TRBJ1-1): EPEVTQTPSHQVTQMGQEVILRCVPISNHLYFYWYRQILGQKVEFLVSFYNNEISEKSEIFDDQFSVERPDGSNFTLKIRSTKLEDSAMYFCASTPLAGTEAFFGQGTRLTVV.

The CDR3 loop reads CASSPYGGAAGELFF. CDR3 in DNA: TGTGCCAGCAGCCCTTATGGGGGCGCCGCCGGGGAGCTGTTTTTT. The chain joins TRBV7-2 to TRBJ2-2; TRBD1 is a possible D gene (6 bases). CDR1 is SGHTA and CDR2 is FQGNSA in the germline V gene. V was clipped by 5 bases and J by 6 bases, with 16 bases between them. The CDR3 is made up of 15 amino acids.

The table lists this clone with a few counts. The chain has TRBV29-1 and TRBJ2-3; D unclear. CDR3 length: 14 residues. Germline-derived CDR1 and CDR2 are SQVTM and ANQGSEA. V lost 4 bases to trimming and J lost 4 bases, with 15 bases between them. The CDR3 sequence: CSVGFLGWADTQYF. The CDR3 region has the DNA TGCAGCGTTGGGTTTCTGGGGTGGGCAGATACGCAGTATTTT.

This CDR3 reads CASSPQSGEWGQPQHF. The DNA of the CDR3 is TGTGCCAGCAGCCCCCAGTCAGGGGAATGGGGTCAGCCCCAGCATTTT. The chain is built from TRBV28 and TRBJ1-5; D possibly corresponds to TRBD1 (6 bases). CDR3 size: 16 residues. The germline V gene has CDR1 MDHEN and CDR2 SYDVKM. The germline V and J ends were trimmed by 6 bases and 6 bases, with 21 bases remaining between them.

The CDR3: CASSIVGGVTDTQYF. The CDR3 DNA sequence: TGTGCCAGTAGTATAGTTGGAGGGGTCACAGATACGCAGTATTTT. V usage is TRBV19 and J usage is TRBJ2-3, with a weak D call TRBD2 (6 bases). The V gene lost 1 base and the J gene lost 2 bases, with 10 bases spanning the gap. CDR1 LNHDA and CDR2 SQIVND come from the germline V gene (reference sequence). The CDR3 spans 15 residues.

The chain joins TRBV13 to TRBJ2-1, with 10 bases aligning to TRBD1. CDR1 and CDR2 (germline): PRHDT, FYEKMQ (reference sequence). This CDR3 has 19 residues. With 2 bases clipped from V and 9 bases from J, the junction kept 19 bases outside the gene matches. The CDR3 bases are TGTGCCAGCAGCTTAAGGCGAAATTTCGGGACAGGGGCTTTCTTTGAGCAGTTCTTC. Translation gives CASSLRRNFGTGAFFEQFF.

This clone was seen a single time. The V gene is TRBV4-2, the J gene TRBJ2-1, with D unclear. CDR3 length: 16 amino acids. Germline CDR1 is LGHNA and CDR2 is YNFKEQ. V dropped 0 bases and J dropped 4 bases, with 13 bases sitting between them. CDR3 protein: CASSQDRLGRYNEQFF. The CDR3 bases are TGTGCCAGCAGCCAAGATCGGCTGGGCAGGTACAATGAGCAGTTCTTC.

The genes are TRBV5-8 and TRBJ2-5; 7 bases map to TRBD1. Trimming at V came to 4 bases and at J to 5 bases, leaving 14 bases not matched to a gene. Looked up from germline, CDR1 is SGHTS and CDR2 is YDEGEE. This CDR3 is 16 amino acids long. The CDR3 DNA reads TGTGCCAGCAGCGATTGGGGTCAGGGGGTAAGGGAGACCCAGTACTTC. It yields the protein CASSDWGQGVRETQYF.

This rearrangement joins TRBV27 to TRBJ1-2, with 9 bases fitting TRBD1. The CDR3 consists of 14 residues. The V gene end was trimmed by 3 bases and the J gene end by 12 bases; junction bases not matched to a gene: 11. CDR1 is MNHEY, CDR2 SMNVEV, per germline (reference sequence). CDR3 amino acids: CASSLTGGSRMDTF. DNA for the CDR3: TGTGCCAGCAGTTTGACAGGGGGGAGTAGGATGGACACCTTC.

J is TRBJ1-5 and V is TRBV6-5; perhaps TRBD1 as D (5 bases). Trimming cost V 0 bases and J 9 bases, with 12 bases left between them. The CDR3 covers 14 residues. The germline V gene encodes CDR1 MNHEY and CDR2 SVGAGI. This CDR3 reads CASSYSGTHGPQHF. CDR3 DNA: TGTGCCAGCAGTTACTCGGGGACCCATGGGCCCCAGCATTTT.